The present T cell receptor beta chain was sequenced within a study of OX40 agonist ivuxolimab in advanced cancers. The ends lost 3 bases at V and 14 bases at J; junction bases unmatched: 8. Germline CDR1 reads SGHVS; CDR2 reads FQNEAQ. The CDR3 contains 12 residues. TCRdb keeps only in-frame clones here, not all; method: immunoSEQ multiplex PCR. This table has about 10,000 clones, 70% to 85% appearing once. Sequencing used CD4+ or CD8+ T cells sorted from blood, obtained in a trial of the OX40 agonist ivuxolimab. The clonotype originates from an adult with an advanced solid tumor such as melanoma, head and neck, liver or kidney cancer. V usage is TRBV7-8 and J usage is TRBJ2-3; 7 positions agree with TRBD2. For the CDR3, the DNA is TGTGCCAGCAGCTTCCAGCGGGATCTCGGGTATTTT. It codes for CASSFQRDLGYF. Based on the CDR3 plus reference TRBV7-8 and TRBJ2-3, the full variable domain is GAGVSQSPRYKVAKRGQDVALRCDPISGHVSLFWYQQALGQGPEFLTYFQNEAQLDKSGLPSDRFFAERPEGSVSTLKIQRTQQEDSAVYLCASSFQRDLGYFGPGTRLTVL.